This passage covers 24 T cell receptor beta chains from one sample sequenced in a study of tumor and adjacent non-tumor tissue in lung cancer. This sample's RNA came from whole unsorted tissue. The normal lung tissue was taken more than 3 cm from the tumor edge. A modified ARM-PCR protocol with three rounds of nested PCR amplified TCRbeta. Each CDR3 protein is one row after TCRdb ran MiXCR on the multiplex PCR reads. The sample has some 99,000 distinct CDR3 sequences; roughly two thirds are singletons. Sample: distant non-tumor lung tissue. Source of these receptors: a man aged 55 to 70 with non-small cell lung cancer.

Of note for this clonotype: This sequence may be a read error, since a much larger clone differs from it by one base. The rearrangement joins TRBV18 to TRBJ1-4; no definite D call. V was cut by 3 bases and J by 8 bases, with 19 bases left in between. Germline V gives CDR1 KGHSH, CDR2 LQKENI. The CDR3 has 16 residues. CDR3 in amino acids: CASSPSVGFRGEKLFF. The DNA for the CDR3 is TGTGCCAGCTCACCTTCGGTGGGGTTTAGAGGCGAAAAACTGTTTTTT.

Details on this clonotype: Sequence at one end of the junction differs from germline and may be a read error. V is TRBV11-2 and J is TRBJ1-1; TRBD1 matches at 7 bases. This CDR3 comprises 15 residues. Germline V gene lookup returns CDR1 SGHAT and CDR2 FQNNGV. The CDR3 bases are TGTGCCAGCAGCTTGAGACAGGGCCTAAACGCTGAGGCTTTCTTT. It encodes CASSLRQGLNAEAFF. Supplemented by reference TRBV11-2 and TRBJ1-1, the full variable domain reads EAGVAQSPRYKIIEKRQSVAFWCNPISGHATLYWYQQILGQGPKLLIQFQNNGVVDDSQLPKDRFSAERLKGVDSTLKIQPAKLEDSAVYLCASSLRQGLNAEAFFGQGTRLTVV.

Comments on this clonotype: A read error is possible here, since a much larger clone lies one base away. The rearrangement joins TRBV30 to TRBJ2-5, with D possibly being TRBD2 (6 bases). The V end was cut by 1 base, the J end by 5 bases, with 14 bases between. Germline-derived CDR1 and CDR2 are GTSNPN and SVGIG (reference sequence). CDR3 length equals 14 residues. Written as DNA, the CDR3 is TGTGCCTGGAGTGCCCCGGGAGCCTGGGAGACCCAGTACTTC. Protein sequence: CAWSAPGAWETQYF.

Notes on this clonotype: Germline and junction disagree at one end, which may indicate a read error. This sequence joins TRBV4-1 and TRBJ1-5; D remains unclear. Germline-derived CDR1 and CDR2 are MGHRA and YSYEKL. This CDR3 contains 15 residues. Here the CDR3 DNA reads TGCGCCAGCAGCCAAGATCTCGGTAGCAATCAGCCCCAGTACTTT. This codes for CASSQDLGSNQPQYF.

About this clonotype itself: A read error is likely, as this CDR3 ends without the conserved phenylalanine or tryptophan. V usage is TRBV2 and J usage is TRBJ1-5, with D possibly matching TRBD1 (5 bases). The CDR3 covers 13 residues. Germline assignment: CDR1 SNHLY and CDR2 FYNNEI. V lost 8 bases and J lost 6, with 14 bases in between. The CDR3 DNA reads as TGTGCCAGCGGGGGGGACGGTAGTCAGCCCCAGCATTTA. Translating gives CASGGDGSQPQHL.

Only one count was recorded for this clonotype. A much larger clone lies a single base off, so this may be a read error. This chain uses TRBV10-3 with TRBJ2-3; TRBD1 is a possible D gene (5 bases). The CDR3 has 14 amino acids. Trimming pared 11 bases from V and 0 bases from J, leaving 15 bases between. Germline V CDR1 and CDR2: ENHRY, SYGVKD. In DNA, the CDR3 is TGTGCCGTCCAGGGTATGACTAGCACAGATACGCAGTATTTT. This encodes CAVQGMTSTDTQYF.

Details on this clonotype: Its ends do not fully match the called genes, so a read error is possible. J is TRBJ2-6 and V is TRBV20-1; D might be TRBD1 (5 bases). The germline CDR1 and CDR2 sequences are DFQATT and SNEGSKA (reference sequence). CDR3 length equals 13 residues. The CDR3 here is CSAISFGANVLTF. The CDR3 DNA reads TGCAGTGCTATCAGCTTTGGGGCTAACGTCCTGACTTTC.

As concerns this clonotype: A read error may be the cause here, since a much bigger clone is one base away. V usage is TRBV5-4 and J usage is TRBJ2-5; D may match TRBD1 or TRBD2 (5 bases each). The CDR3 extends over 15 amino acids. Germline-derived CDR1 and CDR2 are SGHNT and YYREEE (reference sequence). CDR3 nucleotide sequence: TGTGCCAGCAGCTCCCCCGGGGCAGGGAAAGAGACCCAGTGCTTC. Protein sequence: CASSSPGAGKETQCF.

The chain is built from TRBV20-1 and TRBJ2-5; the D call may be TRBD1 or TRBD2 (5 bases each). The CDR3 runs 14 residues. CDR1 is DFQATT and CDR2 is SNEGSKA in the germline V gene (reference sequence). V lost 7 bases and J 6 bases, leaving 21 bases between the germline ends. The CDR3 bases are TGCAGTGTAAGGGACGGCCGTTTGGGAAAGACCCAGTACTTC. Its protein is CSVRDGRLGKTQYF.

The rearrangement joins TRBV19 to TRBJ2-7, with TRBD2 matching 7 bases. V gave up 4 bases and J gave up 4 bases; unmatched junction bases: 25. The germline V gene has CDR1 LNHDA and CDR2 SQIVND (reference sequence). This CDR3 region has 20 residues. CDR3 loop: CASSKALTPGAAGRPYEQYF. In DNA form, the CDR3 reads TGTGCCAGTAGTAAAGCCCTAACCCCCGGAGCAGCGGGACGACCTTACGAGCAGTACTTC.

The CDR3 DNA reads TGTGCCAGCGGCCAAGGGAGTTCCTATAGCAATCAGCCCCAGCATTTT. Its protein is CASGQGSSYSNQPQHF. This chain links TRBV7-9 with TRBJ1-5; D remains unclear. The V end was cut by 8 bases, the J end by 0 bases, with 17 bases between. The CDR3 consists of 16 residues. Looked up from germline, CDR1 is SEHNR and CDR2 is FQNEAQ (reference sequence).

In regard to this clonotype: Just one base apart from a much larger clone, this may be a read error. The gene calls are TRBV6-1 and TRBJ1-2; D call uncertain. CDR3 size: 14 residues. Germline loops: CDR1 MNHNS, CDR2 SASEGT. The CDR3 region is CASSEALDPYGCTF. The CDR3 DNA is TGTGCCAGCAGTGAAGCGCTAGACCCCTATGGCTGCACCTTC.

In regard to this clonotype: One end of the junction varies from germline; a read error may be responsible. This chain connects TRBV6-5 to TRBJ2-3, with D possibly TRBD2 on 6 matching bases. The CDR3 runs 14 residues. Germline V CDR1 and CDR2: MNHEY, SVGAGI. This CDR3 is CATYGGSVTDTHYF. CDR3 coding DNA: TGTGCCACCTACGGGGGTTCAGTCACAGATACGCATTATTTT.

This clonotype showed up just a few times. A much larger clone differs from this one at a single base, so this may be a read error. CDR3 residues: CASRGSIGGRSGTGAFF. CDR3 sequence (DNA): TGTGCCAGCAGAGGAAGTATCGGGGGGAGGAGCGGCACTGGAGCTTTCTTT. The chain joins TRBV6-1 to TRBJ1-1; weak D call: TRBD1 (5 bases). The CDR3 has 17 amino acids. Germline CDR1 MNHNS, CDR2 SASEGT.

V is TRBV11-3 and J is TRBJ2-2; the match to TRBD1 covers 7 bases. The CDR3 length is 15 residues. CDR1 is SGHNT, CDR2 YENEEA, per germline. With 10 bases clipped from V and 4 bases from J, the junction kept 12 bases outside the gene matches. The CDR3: CAITLTGVATGELFF. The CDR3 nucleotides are TGTGCCATCACCTTAACAGGGGTGGCCACCGGGGAGCTGTTTTTT.

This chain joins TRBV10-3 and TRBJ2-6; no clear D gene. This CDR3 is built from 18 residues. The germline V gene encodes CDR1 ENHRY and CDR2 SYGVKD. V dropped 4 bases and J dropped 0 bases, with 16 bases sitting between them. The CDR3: CAISAYQSLSSGANVLTF. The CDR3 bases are TGTGCCATCAGTGCTTACCAGAGTTTAAGCTCTGGGGCCAACGTCCTGACTTTC.

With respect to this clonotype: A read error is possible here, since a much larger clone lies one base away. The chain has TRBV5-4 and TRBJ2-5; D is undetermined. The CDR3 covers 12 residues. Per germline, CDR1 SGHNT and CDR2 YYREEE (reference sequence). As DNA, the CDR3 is TGTACCAGCAGCGCCCAGGTGGGGACCCAGTACTTC. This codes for CTSSAQVGTQYF.

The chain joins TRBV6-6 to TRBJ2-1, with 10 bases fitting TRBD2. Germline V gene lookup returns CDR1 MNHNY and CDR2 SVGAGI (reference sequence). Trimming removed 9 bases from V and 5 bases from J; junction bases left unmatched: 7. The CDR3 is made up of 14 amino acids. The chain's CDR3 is CASSTSGNHNEQFF. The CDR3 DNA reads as TGTGCCAGTAGTACTAGCGGGAATCACAATGAGCAGTTCTTC.

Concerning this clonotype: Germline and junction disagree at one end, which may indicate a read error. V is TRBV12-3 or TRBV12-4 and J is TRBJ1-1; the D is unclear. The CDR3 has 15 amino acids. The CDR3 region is CAGSSHGPRNTEAFF. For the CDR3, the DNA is TGTGCCGGCAGCTCACACGGTCCAAGGAACACTGAAGCTTTCTTT.

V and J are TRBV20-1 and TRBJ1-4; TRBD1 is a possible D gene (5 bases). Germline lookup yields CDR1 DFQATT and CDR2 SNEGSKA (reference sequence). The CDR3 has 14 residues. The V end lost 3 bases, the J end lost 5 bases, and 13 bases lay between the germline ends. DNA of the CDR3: TGCAGTGCTAGGGAGGGACTGGGAAATGAAAAACTGTTTTTT. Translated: CSAREGLGNEKLFF.

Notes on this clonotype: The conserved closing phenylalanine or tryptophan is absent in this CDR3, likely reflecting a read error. In DNA, the CDR3 is TGCAGCGTTGACCTTGAACAGGGGAGAGAGCAGTACTTA. It codes for CSVDLEQGREQYL. The V and J genes are TRBV29-1 and TRBJ2-7; 7 bases line up with TRBD1. J gave up 7 bases and V 3 bases, and 9 bases lay outside the gene matches. The CDR3 runs to 13 residues. Germline assignment: CDR1 SQVTM and CDR2 ANQGSEA.

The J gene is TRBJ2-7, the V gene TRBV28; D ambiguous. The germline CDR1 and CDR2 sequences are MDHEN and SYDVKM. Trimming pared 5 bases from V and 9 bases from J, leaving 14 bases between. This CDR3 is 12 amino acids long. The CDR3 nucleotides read TGTGCCAGCAGTACCACCGCATGGGCGCAGTACTTC. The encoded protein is CASSTTAWAQYF.

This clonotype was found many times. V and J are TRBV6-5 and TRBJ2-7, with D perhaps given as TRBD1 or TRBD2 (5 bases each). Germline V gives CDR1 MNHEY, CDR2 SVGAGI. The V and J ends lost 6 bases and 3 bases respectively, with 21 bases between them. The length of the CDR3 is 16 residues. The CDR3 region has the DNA TGTGCCAGCAGCCCTTCGGGACCTAGATCGGGCTACGAGCAGTACTTC. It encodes CASSPSGPRSGYEQYF.

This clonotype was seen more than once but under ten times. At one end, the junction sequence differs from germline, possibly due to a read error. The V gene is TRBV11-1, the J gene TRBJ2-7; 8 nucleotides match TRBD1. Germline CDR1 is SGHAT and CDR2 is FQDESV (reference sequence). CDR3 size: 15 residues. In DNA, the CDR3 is TGTGCCGGCAGCAAGGGACAGGAATTCTCCTACGAGCTGTACTTC. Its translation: CAGSKGQEFSYELYF.